The 29 T cell receptor beta chains reported below all come from one sample, sequenced in a study of human T cells and chemical hapten exposure. TCRdb itself ran the RACE reads through MiXCR, one entry per CDR3 protein. Among about 140,000 distinct CDR3 sequences listed, 10% to 15% were seen once. Time point described: patch test 2, 6 weeks after DPC sensitization. Treatment specified: therapeutic diphenylcyclopropenone sensitization with weekly scalp DPC. This specimen consisted of whole blood, obtained in connection with sensitization to the hapten diphenylcyclopropenone (DPC). These TCRs come from a woman between 45 and 60 years old with alopecia areata. Some clones in this sample may be carry-over from other donors' samples.

This chain connects TRBV4-3 to TRBJ2-7; D is unresolved. This CDR3 contains 15 residues. Trimming removed 0 bases at V and 0 bases at J, with 9 bases between. Germline assignment: CDR1 LGHNA and CDR2 YSLEER. CDR3 sequence reads: CASSQDLLTSYEQYF. Written as DNA, the CDR3 is TGCGCCAGCAGCCAAGATCTACTTACCTCCTACGAGCAGTACTTC.

This clonotype was detected many times. The rearrangement uses TRBV12-3 or TRBV12-4 and TRBJ2-7; D is undetermined. Trimming took off 5 bases at V and 7 bases at J, with 9 bases between the two ends. This CDR3 region has 11 residues. The CDR3 sequence: CASSIRREQYF. The CDR3 nucleotides are TGTGCCAGCAGTATCAGACGGGAGCAGTACTTC.

This sequence joins TRBV24-1 and TRBJ1-1; D unresolved. Trimming stripped 2 bases from V and 1 base from J, with 7 bases between. Germline loops: CDR1 KGHDR, CDR2 SFDVKD. The CDR3 spans 14 residues. CDR3 in amino acids: CATSDSSENTEAFF. In nucleotides, the CDR3 is TGTGCCACCAGTGATTCCTCTGAGAACACTGAAGCTTTCTTT.

This clonotype was seen more than once but under ten times. The chain links TRBV11-2 to TRBJ2-7; 10 bases align to TRBD1. The germline CDR1 and CDR2 sequences are SGHAT and FQNNGV. Trimming took 1 base from V and 6 from J; bases not matched to a gene: 3. This CDR3 comprises 14 residues. The CDR3 reads CASSLGGQGVEQYF. CDR3 DNA sequence: TGTGCCAGCAGCTTAGGAGGACAGGGGGTCGAGCAGTACTTC.

The chain combines TRBV28 with TRBJ2-7, with 11 bases matching TRBD2. CDR1 and CDR2 (germline): MDHEN, SYDVKM. The ends lost 5 bases at V and 0 bases at J; junction bases unmatched: 9. The CDR3 has 17 amino acids. CDR3 region: CASSLVGLADSSYEQYF. The CDR3 nucleotides read TGTGCCAGCAGTCTAGTGGGACTAGCGGATAGCTCCTACGAGCAGTACTTC.

A few counts support this clonotype. The chain couples TRBV3-1 to TRBJ2-3; TRBD2 aligns across 8 bases. The ends lost 0 bases at V and 9 bases at J; junction bases unmatched: 11. The CDR3 contains 16 residues. The germline V gene encodes CDR1 LGHDT and CDR2 YNNKEL (reference sequence). CDR3 nucleotide sequence: TGTGCCAGCAGCCAAGAGACTAGCGAGGAAGAGGGGACGCAGTATTTT. Protein: CASSQETSEEEGTQYF.

Of note for this clonotype: Just one base apart from a much larger clone, this may be a read error. The V and J genes are TRBV7-8 and TRBJ1-1; D ambiguous. This CDR3 is built from 11 residues. Germline CDR1 and CDR2: SGHVS and FQNEAQ. The CDR3 reads CTSSSNTEAFF. The DNA for the CDR3 is TGTACCAGCAGCTCCAACACTGAAGCTTTCTTT.

This clonotype was detected many times. CDR3 coding DNA: TGCGCCAGCAGTGAAGACCGGGACCCAGGAAACACCATATATTTT. Translation gives CASSEDRDPGNTIYF. The chain carries TRBV10-1 and TRBJ1-3, with a weak D call TRBD1 (5 bases). The V and J ends lost 3 bases and 4 bases respectively, with 13 bases between them. This CDR3 has 15 amino acids. Germline CDR1 WNHNN, CDR2 SYGVQD (reference sequence).

The chain links TRBV20-1 to TRBJ1-5; TRBD1 might be the D (6 bases). Germline CDR1 is DFQATT and CDR2 is SNEGSKA (reference sequence). The CDR3 runs 14 residues. The V and J ends lost 4 bases and 0 bases respectively, with 10 bases between them. CDR3 bases: TGCAGTGCTACTACAGGGTATAGCAATCAGCCCCAGCATTTT. Encoded protein: CSATTGYSNQPQHF.

This clonotype was observed a few times. The chain carries TRBV6-6 and TRBJ2-3, with 15 bases lining up with TRBD2. From germline, CDR1 is MNHNY and CDR2 SVGAGI (reference sequence). This CDR3 comprises 17 residues. Trimming removed 2 bases from V and 6 bases from J; junction bases left unmatched: 6. CDR3 protein: CASSYGGLAGGPDTQYF. CDR3 in DNA: TGTGCCAGCAGTTACGGAGGACTAGCGGGAGGGCCGGATACGCAGTATTTT.

This clonotype has at least ten counts. The chain links TRBV27 to TRBJ2-1; 13 nucleotides line up with TRBD2. This CDR3 contains 15 residues. Germline V gene lookup returns CDR1 MNHEY and CDR2 SMNVEV (reference sequence). The J segment lost 5 bases and the V segment lost 7 bases, leaving 5 bases of the junction unmatched. CDR3 sequence reads: CASTGLAGANNEQFF. The CDR3 nucleotides read TGTGCCAGCACCGGACTAGCGGGGGCCAACAATGAGCAGTTCTTC.

The V and J genes are TRBV6-2 or TRBV6-3 and TRBJ2-3, with TRBD2 as a possible D gene (5 bases). CDR3 length equals 14 residues. Germline V CDR1 and CDR2: MNHEY, SVGEGT. Trimming removed 5 bases from V and 9 bases from J, with 18 bases in between. This CDR3 reads CASSTTPTSGTQYF. The CDR3 bases are TGTGCCAGCAGTACGACCCCAACGTCGGGAACGCAGTATTTT.

Ten or more counts support this clonotype. The CDR3 bases are TGTGCCAGCAGTTACTCGCGGCAGGGACAGTACTTC. Its protein is CASSYSRQGQYF. V and J are TRBV6-6 and TRBJ2-7, with D tentatively TRBD1 (5 bases). V was shortened by 0 bases and J by 10 bases, with 10 bases between the two germline ends. Germline V gene data show CDR1 as MNHNY and CDR2 as SVGAGI (reference sequence). The CDR3 runs to 12 residues.

The sample holds a few counts of this clonotype. The chain recombines TRBV20-1 with TRBJ2-1; TRBD2 matches at 7 bases. With V trimmed by 6 bases and J by 1 base, 6 bases remained unmatched. This CDR3 contains 14 residues. Germline loops: CDR1 DFQATT, CDR2 SNEGSKA (reference sequence). CDR3 in amino acids: CSALPAGSYNEQFF. As DNA, the CDR3 is TGCAGTGCCTTACCAGCGGGATCCTACAATGAGCAGTTCTTC.

This clonotype was found a few times. This chain links TRBV18 with TRBJ1-2, with TRBD1 as a possible D gene (5 bases). The germline V gene has CDR1 KGHSH and CDR2 LQKENI. V lost 0 bases and J 4 bases, leaving 15 bases between the germline ends. The CDR3 spans 16 residues. CDR3 in amino acids: CASSPPWQLGPYGYTF. For the CDR3, the DNA is TGTGCCAGCTCACCACCGTGGCAGTTGGGGCCCTATGGCTACACCTTC.

This clonotype has a count of ten or more. The rearrangement joins TRBV29-1 to TRBJ2-5; 8 nucleotides match TRBD2. This CDR3 is 13 amino acids long. Unmatched junction bases numbered 8, after V lost 4 bases and J lost 7 bases. The germline CDR1 and CDR2 sequences are SQVTM and ANQGSEA. The CDR3 coding sequence is TGCAGCGTTGTTACTAGCGGAAAAGGGACCCAGTACTTC. Amino acids: CSVVTSGKGTQYF.

This clonotype was counted between two and nine times. The gene calls are TRBV12-3 or TRBV12-4 and TRBJ2-7; 7 bases are a match to TRBD1. The CDR3 is made up of 14 amino acids. Losses at the gene ends were 4 bases for V and 2 bases for J; bases not matched to a gene: 5. CDR3 region: CASSWGQLAYEQYF. For the CDR3, the DNA is TGTGCCAGCAGTTGGGGACAGCTTGCCTACGAGCAGTACTTC.

The table lists this clonotype with many counts. This chain connects TRBV7-8 to TRBJ1-4; unclear D gene. Germline CDR1 and CDR2: SGHVS and FQNEAQ. V was pared by 1 base and J by 5 bases, with 5 bases between. The CDR3 covers 13 residues. The CDR3 DNA is TGTGCCAGCAGCTTAGTCCCAAATGAAAAACTGTTTTTT. Its translation: CASSLVPNEKLFF.

This clonotype has at least ten counts. CDR3 protein: CSAREGVGNSPLHF. The CDR3 DNA is TGCAGTGCTAGAGAGGGGGTTGGGAATTCACCCCTCCACTTT. The V and J genes are TRBV20-1 and TRBJ1-6, with a tentative D call TRBD1 (5 bases). Looked up from germline, CDR1 is DFQATT and CDR2 is SNEGSKA (reference sequence). V was trimmed by 0 bases and J by 7 bases, leaving 10 bases between them. This CDR3 contains 14 residues.

This clonotype was seen more than once but under ten times. The rearrangement links TRBV18 to TRBJ1-5; maybe TRBD1 (5 bases). This CDR3 spans 16 amino acids. V dropped 2 bases and J dropped 2 bases, with 13 bases sitting between them. The germline CDR1 and CDR2 sequences are KGHSH and LQKENI. The CDR3 DNA reads TGTGCCAGCTCACCAGCAGGGCAGCAGCGCAATCAGCCCCAGCATTTT. Its protein product is CASSPAGQQRNQPQHF.

The gene calls are TRBV19 and TRBJ2-1; 13 positions match TRBD2. CDR1 LNHDA and CDR2 SQIVND come from the germline V gene (reference sequence). CDR3 size: 14 residues. With V trimmed by 4 bases and J by 7 bases, 1 base remained unmatched. The CDR3 bases are TGTGCCAGTAGTACGACTAGCGGGAGGAATGAGCAGTTCTTC. It specifies CASSTTSGRNEQFF. Drawing the rest from reference TRBV19 and TRBJ2-1, the complete variable domain is DGGITQSPKYLFRKEGQNVTLSCEQNLNHDAMYWYRQDPGQGLRLIYYSQIVNDFQKGDIAEGYSVSREKKESFPLTVTSAQKNPTAFYLCASSTTSGRNEQFFGPGTRLTVL.

This rearrangement joins TRBV20-1 to TRBJ2-7, with TRBD2 matching over 7 bases. CDR1 is DFQATT and CDR2 is SNEGSKA in the germline V gene (reference sequence). This CDR3 region has 15 residues. V trimming: 4 bases; J trimming: 6 bases; junction bases outside the gene matches: 15. CDR3 sequence reads: CSAKRDPRSGGEQYF. The CDR3 bases are TGCAGTGCTAAGCGGGACCCCCGTTCGGGGGGCGAGCAGTACTTC.

This clonotype came up a few times. J is TRBJ2-6 and V is TRBV2, with D unresolved. The CDR3 loop spans 11 amino acids. The germline V gene encodes CDR1 SNHLY and CDR2 FYNNEI. Trimming took 8 bases from V and 10 from J, leaving 9 bases between them. The CDR3 loop reads CASRYTNVLTF. The CDR3 DNA is TGTGCCAGCCGATATACTAACGTCCTGACTTTC.

This clonotype was observed many times. The rearrangement joins TRBV6-1 to TRBJ2-2, with 12 positions matching TRBD1. This CDR3 has 15 residues. V trimming: 5 bases; J trimming: 7 bases; junction bases outside the gene matches: 5. Germline loops: CDR1 MNHNS, CDR2 SASEGT. In DNA form, the CDR3 reads TGTGCCAGCAGTCGGGACAGGGGGCTTGACGGGGAGCTGTTTTTT. Amino acid sequence: CASSRDRGLDGELFF.

J is TRBJ2-1 and V is TRBV4-2, with unresolved D. Per germline, CDR1 LGHNA and CDR2 YNFKEQ. The length of the CDR3 is 17 residues. V was pared by 0 bases and J by 2 bases, with 14 bases between. Written as DNA, the CDR3 is TGTGCCAGCAGCCAAGAGGTAGCCAGGTTCACCTACAATGAGCAGTTCTTC. Translating it yields CASSQEVARFTYNEQFF.

The rearrangement uses TRBV20-1 and TRBJ1-1; D perhaps matches TRBD1 (6 bases). V was pared by 2 bases and J by 1 base, with 11 bases between. Germline V gene lookup returns CDR1 DFQATT and CDR2 SNEGSKA (reference sequence). This CDR3 is built from 14 residues. CDR3 bases: TGCAGTGCTAGAAGGGGCAGGGGGAACACTGAAGCTTTCTTT. Encoded protein: CSARRGRGNTEAFF.

This clonotype was seen only a few times. The V call is TRBV7-9, the J call TRBJ1-5; TRBD1 agrees at 7 bases. The CDR3 has 16 residues. Germline trimming cut 5 bases from V and 6 bases from J; bases unmatched to any gene: 13. CDR1 and CDR2 (germline): SEHNR, FQNEAQ (reference sequence). Here the CDR3 DNA reads TGTGCCAGCAGCCGTGAAGGAGGGGGCGCCGGTCAGCCCCAGCATTTT. Translating it yields CASSREGGGAGQPQHF.

V is TRBV19 and J is TRBJ1-5; unclear D gene. CDR1 is LNHDA, CDR2 SQIVND, per germline (reference sequence). The CDR3 loop spans 12 amino acids. V was pared by 3 bases and J by 3 bases, with 3 bases between. For the CDR3, the DNA is TGTGCCAGTAGTATTATCAATCAGCCCCAGCATTTT. The encoded protein is CASSIINQPQHF.

The J gene is TRBJ1-2, the V gene TRBV3-1; D is unresolved. The CDR3 spans 12 residues. Germline CDR1 LGHDT, CDR2 YNNKEL (reference sequence). V lost 1 base, J lost 5 bases, and 5 bases lay in between. This CDR3 is CASSQVGYGYTF. CDR3 DNA sequence: TGTGCCAGCAGCCAAGTAGGATATGGCTACACCTTC.